The 16 T cell receptor beta chains presented below share a single source sample, sequenced in a study of shared clonotypes between healthy human individuals. Measured with immunoSEQ multiplex PCR; TCRdb has only the in-frame clones, and not every one. Seen here are some 660,000 clones, 60% to 75% observed once, and the top ten hold around 1.8%. The source material was memory CD4+ T cells sorted from blood. Subset given: CD45RA-negative fraction. Every receptor here comes from a woman in her thirties in good health.

The chain combines TRBV7-9 with TRBJ2-1; D is unresolved. V lost 2 bases, J lost 10 bases, and 6 bases lay in between. The CDR3 sequence is 11 residues long. From germline, CDR1 is SEHNR and CDR2 FQNEAQ (reference sequence). This chain's CDR3 is CASSLSWEQFF. The DNA for the CDR3 is TGTGCCAGCAGCTTAAGTTGGGAGCAGTTCTTC.

The chain joins TRBV5-1 to TRBJ2-3, with D possibly matching TRBD1 (6 bases). The CDR3 contains 14 residues. Germline V gene lookup returns CDR1 SGHRS and CDR2 YFSETQ. V lost 5 bases and J lost 0, with 10 bases in between. CDR3 in amino acids: CASRQGTSTDTQYF. CDR3 sequence (DNA): TGCGCCAGCAGACAGGGAACTAGCACAGATACGCAGTATTTT.

The rearrangement joins TRBV5-1 to TRBJ1-1; no clear D gene. Looked up from germline, CDR1 is SGHRS and CDR2 is YFSETQ. The ends were cut back, 5 bases at V and 0 bases at J, with 11 bases in the middle. The CDR3 spans 14 residues. The CDR3 DNA reads TGCGCCAGCAGGGTCGGGGTTATGAACACTGAAGCTTTCTTT. Amino acids: CASRVGVMNTEAFF.

This clone was seen more than once but under ten times. The rearrangement uses TRBV5-8 and TRBJ1-5, with D uncertain. Germline values: CDR1 SGHTS, CDR2 YDEGEE. There are 14 residues in the CDR3. With 2 bases removed from V and 5 bases from J, the gap between germline ends came to 11 bases. The CDR3 reads CASSFTSAHQPQHF. In DNA, the CDR3 is TGTGCCAGCAGCTTTACATCGGCGCATCAGCCCCAGCATTTT.

This chain links TRBV6-5 with TRBJ1-5; no definite D call. The V gene lost 5 bases and the J gene lost 1 base, with 12 bases spanning the gap. The germline CDR1 and CDR2 sequences are MNHEY and SVGAGI. This CDR3 comprises 15 residues. The CDR3 DNA is TGTGCCAGCAGTCCGCCCGGTGGCAGCAATCAGCCCCAGCATTTT. Protein product: CASSPPGGSNQPQHF.

The chain links TRBV7-8 to TRBJ2-1; 9 nucleotides agree with TRBD2. The CDR3 has 16 amino acids. V lost 5 bases, J lost 7 bases, and 12 bases stayed unmatched. Per germline, CDR1 SGHVS and CDR2 FQNEAQ. The CDR3 DNA reads as TGTGCCAGCAGCCATGTCGTGACTAGCGGATCGAATGAGCAGTTCTTC. Translation gives CASSHVVTSGSNEQFF.

This clone occurred a few times. This rearrangement joins TRBV29-1 to TRBJ2-7, with 7 positions matching TRBD1. After removal of 4 bases from V and 4 bases from J, the junction contained 10 bases not matched to a gene. Germline lookup yields CDR1 SQVTM and CDR2 ANQGSEA. This CDR3 is built from 14 residues. CDR3 residues: CSVGGRQGRYEQYF. The CDR3 DNA reads TGCAGCGTTGGGGGACGACAGGGAAGGTACGAGCAGTACTTC.

V is TRBV28 and J is TRBJ2-7, with TRBD1 matching over 11 bases. The V gene's germline CDR1 is MDHEN and CDR2 SYDVKM. The CDR3 has 16 amino acids. With 5 bases clipped from V and 5 bases from J, the junction kept 11 bases outside the gene matches. CDR3 region: CASSPPGQGVAHEQYF. CDR3 coding DNA: TGTGCCAGCAGTCCCCCGGGACAGGGGGTTGCCCACGAGCAGTACTTC.

This sequence joins TRBV6-6 and TRBJ2-7; TRBD1 matches at 8 bases. The CDR3 sequence is 15 residues long. V lost 8 bases, J lost 0 bases, and 9 bases stayed unmatched. CDR1 MNHNY and CDR2 SVGAGI come from the germline V gene (reference sequence). CDR3 DNA: TGTGCCAGCCGCCCCGGGACAGGAAGCTCCTACGAGCAGTACTTC. As protein: CASRPGTGSSYEQYF.

This clone was found once. Other nucleotide sequences in the sample specify the same CDR3. The chain recombines TRBV5-8 with TRBJ2-2; TRBD1 or TRBD2 may be the D gene (5 bases each). The CDR3 spans 14 residues. Germline values: CDR1 SGHTS, CDR2 YDEGEE. V gave up 0 bases and J gave up 5 bases, with 8 bases separating them. CDR3 amino acids: CASSLVGGTGELFF. CDR3 nucleotide sequence: TGTGCCAGCAGCTTGGTTGGGGGTACCGGGGAGCTGTTTTTT.

A few counts support this clone. The chain employs TRBV7-9 and TRBJ1-3, with D unclear. This CDR3 spans 15 amino acids. V was pared by 1 base and J by 2 bases, with 9 bases between. Germline V gives CDR1 SEHNR, CDR2 FQNEAQ (reference sequence). CDR3 sequence: CASSLVSSTGNTIYF. As DNA, the CDR3 is TGTGCCAGCAGCTTAGTGTCTAGTACTGGAAACACCATATATTTT.

The chain joins TRBV19 to TRBJ1-1, with 8 bases identical to TRBD1. CDR1 is LNHDA and CDR2 is SQIVND in the germline V gene (reference sequence). Trimming removed 3 bases from V and 1 base from J; junction bases left unmatched: 7. CDR3 length equals 16 residues. CDR3 nucleotides: TGTGCCAGTAGTATCAGGCCAGGGGGCGGGAACACTGAAGCTTTCTTT. Its translation: CASSIRPGGGNTEAFF.

The V gene is TRBV5-1, the J gene TRBJ1-5; tentatively, D is TRBD1 (6 bases). Per germline, CDR1 SGHRS and CDR2 YFSETQ. V lost 6 bases, J lost 2 bases, and 18 bases lay in between. The CDR3 length is 16 residues. CDR3 in amino acids: CASTAGGLSCNQPQHF. DNA for the CDR3: TGCGCCAGCACGGCTGGGGGGCTTAGCTGCAATCAGCCCCAGCATTTT.

This rearrangement joins TRBV11-2 to TRBJ2-7, with 9 positions matching TRBD1. The junction had 9 bases not matched to a gene; V was cut back by 5 bases and J by 7 bases. Germline loops: CDR1 SGHAT, CDR2 FQNNGV. The CDR3 has 14 residues. The CDR3 nucleotides are TGTGCCAGCAGCGGGCCGGGACAGGGCCTTGAGCAGTACTTC. Residues: CASSGPGQGLEQYF.

The V gene is TRBV5-1, the J gene TRBJ2-7; D is undetermined. The germline V gene encodes CDR1 SGHRS and CDR2 YFSETQ. V shed 0 bases and J shed 0 bases, with 4 bases lying between them. The CDR3 loop spans 13 amino acids. CDR3 protein: CASSLGFSYEQYF. In DNA, the CDR3 is TGCGCCAGCAGCTTGGGCTTCTCCTACGAGCAGTACTTC.

The CDR3: CASSSSGGTVVQETQYF. In DNA form, the CDR3 reads TGTGCCAGCAGCTCGTCAGGGGGGACAGTCGTCCAAGAGACCCAGTACTTC. The chain couples TRBV28 to TRBJ2-5; weak D call: TRBD1 (7 bases). The CDR3 contains 17 residues. Germline V gene sequence: CDR1 MDHEN, CDR2 SYDVKM. V was trimmed by 6 bases and J by 1 base, leaving 21 bases between them.